Sequencing of this T cell receptor beta chain was carried out in a study of cytotoxic CD8 clonotypes in ibrutinib-treated CLL. As for the study in general: Response samples followed a median about twelve months of treatment, range 6 to 36. Study conclusions and caveats: Baseline-level clonality went beyond age-matched healthy donors and moved in step with circulating CD8+ T-cell counts. Public clonotypes, found uncommonly, either contracted or stayed stable on treatment.

A word on this clone: Its antigen is unidentified.

The planned depth of sequencing spanned 1 in 200,000 to 1 in 1 million T cells. Only in-frame clones appear in the TCRdb table, and some are missing; sequencing was by immunoSEQ multiplex PCR. Seen here are about 140,000 clones, approximately 80% observed once, and the top ten hold approximately 30%. Germline V gives CDR1 SGHTA, CDR2 FQGNSA. The CDR3 has 16 amino acids. The V end was cut by 0 bases, the J end by 0 bases, with 12 bases between. The sequence derives from a human donor with chronic lymphocytic leukemia. The chain combines TRBV7-2 with TRBJ2-7; D is uncertain. Sequences were derived from PBMCs, sampled after 12 months of ibrutinib treatment. CDR3 nucleotide sequence: TGTGCCAGCAGCTTAGCGCTCGTGGGAAGCTCCTACGAGCAGTACTTC. It codes for CASSLALVGSSYEQYF.